This TCR beta chain appears in the sequencing data of a study of cytomegalovirus exposure and HLA in healthy donors. Study-level points and caveats: Among TCR beta chains, those listed as cytomegalovirus-associated numbered around 160.

Measured with immunoSEQ multiplex PCR; TCRdb has only the in-frame clones, and not every one. The table shows about 220,000 clones, with around 88% occurring only once. As to this clone: Its antigen is not identified.

V shed 6 bases and J shed 2 bases, with 11 bases lying between them. The CDR3 runs to 14 residues. From germline, CDR1 is MDHEN and CDR2 SYDVKM. The source of this sequence is a woman aged 18-29 years in good health and CMV-seronegative. Sample: PBMCs. The chain carries TRBV28 and TRBJ2-4, with a weak D call TRBD1 (5 bases). CDR3 amino acids: CASRARTTKNIQYF. The CDR3 coding sequence is TGTGCCAGCAGAGCCCGGACAACCAAAAACATTCAGTACTTC. Together with reference TRBV28 and TRBJ2-4, the CDR3 gives the full variable domain: DVKVTQSSRYLVKRTGEKVFLECVQDMDHENMFWYRQDPGLGLRLIYFSYDVKMKEKGDIPEGYSVSREKKERFSLILESASTNQTSMYLCASRARTTKNIQYFGAGTRLSVL.